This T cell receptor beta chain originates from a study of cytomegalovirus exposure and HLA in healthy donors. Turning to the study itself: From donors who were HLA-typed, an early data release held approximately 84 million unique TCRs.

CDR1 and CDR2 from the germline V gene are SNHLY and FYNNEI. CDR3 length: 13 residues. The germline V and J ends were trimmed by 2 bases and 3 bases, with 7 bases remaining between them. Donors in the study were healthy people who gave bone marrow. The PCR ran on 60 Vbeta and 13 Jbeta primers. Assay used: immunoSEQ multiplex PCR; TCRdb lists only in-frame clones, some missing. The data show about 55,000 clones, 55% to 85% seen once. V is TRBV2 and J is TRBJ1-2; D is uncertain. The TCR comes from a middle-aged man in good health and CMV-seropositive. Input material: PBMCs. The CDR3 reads CASSENSYYGYTF. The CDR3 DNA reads TGTGCCAGCAGTGAAAACTCCTACTATGGCTACACCTTC.